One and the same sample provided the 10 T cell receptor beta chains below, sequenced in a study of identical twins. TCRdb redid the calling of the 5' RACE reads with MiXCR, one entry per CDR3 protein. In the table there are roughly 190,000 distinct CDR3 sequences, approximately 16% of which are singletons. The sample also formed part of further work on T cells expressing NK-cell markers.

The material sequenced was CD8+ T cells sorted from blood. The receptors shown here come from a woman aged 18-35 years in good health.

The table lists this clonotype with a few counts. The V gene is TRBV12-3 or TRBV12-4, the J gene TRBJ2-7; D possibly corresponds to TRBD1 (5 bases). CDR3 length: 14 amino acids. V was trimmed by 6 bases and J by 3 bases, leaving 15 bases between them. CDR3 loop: CASSPRAHGYEQYF. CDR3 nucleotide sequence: TGTGCCAGCAGCCCCAGGGCCCACGGCTACGAGCAGTACTTC.

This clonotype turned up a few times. The CDR3 protein is CASSLTGNAYRPLFDEQFF. Here the CDR3 DNA reads TGTGCCAGCAGTCTTACAGGAAACGCATACCGACCCCTTTTCGATGAGCAGTTCTTC. The rearrangement links TRBV6-1 to TRBJ2-1, with D maybe TRBD1 (5 bases). The germline CDR1 and CDR2 sequences are MNHNS and SASEGT. V was shortened by 5 bases and J by 8 bases, with 31 bases between the two germline ends. The CDR3 is 19 amino acids.

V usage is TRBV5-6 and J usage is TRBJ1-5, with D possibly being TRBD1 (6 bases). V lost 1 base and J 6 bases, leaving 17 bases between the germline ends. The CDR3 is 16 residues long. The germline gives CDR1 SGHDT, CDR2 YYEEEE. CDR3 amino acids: CASSLRPGVISQPQHF. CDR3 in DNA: TGTGCCAGCAGCTTGAGGCCAGGGGTGATTAGTCAGCCCCAGCATTTT.

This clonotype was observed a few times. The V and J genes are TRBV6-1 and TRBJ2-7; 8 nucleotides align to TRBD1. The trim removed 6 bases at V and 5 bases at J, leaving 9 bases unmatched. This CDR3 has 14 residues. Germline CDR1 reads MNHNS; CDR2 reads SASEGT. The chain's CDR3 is CASSQDRDGDEQYF. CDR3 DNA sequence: TGTGCCAGCAGCCAGGACAGGGACGGTGACGAGCAGTACTTC.

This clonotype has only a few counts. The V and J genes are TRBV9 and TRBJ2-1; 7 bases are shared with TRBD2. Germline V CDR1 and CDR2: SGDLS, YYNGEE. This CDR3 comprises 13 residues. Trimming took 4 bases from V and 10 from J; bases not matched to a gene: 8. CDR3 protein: CASSPRAGPEQFF. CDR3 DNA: TGTGCCAGCAGCCCTAGAGCGGGACCGGAGCAGTTCTTC.

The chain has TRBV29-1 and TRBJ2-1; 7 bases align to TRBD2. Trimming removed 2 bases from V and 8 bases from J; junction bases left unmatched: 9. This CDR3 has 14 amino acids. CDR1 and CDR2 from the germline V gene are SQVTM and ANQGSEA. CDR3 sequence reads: CSVESVLANDEQFF. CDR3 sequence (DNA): TGCAGCGTTGAATCGGTACTAGCGAATGATGAGCAGTTCTTC.

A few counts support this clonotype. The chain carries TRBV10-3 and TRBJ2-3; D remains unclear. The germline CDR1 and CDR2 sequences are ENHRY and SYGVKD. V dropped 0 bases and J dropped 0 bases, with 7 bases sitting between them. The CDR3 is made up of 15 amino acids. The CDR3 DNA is TGTGCCATCAGTGAGTCACAGAAAAGCACAGATACGCAGTATTTT. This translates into CAISESQKSTDTQYF.

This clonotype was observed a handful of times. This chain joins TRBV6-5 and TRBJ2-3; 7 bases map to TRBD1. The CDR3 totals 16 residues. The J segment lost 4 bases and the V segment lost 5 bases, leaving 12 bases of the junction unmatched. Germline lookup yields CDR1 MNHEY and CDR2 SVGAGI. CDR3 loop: CASSITGEKWSDTQYF. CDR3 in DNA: TGTGCCAGCAGTATCACAGGGGAGAAGTGGTCAGATACGCAGTATTTT.

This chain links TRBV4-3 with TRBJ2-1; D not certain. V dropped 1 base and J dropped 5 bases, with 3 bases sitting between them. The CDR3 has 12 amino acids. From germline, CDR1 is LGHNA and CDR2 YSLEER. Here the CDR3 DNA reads TGCGCCAGCAGCCAAGGGCACAATGAGCAGTTCTTC. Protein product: CASSQGHNEQFF.

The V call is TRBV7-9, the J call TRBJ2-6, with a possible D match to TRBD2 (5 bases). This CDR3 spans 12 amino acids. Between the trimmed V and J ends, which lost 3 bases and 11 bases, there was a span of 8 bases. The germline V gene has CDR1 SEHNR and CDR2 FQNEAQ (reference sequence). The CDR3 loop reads CASSLNGDVLTF. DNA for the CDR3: TGTGCCAGCAGCTTGAACGGGGACGTCCTGACTTTC.